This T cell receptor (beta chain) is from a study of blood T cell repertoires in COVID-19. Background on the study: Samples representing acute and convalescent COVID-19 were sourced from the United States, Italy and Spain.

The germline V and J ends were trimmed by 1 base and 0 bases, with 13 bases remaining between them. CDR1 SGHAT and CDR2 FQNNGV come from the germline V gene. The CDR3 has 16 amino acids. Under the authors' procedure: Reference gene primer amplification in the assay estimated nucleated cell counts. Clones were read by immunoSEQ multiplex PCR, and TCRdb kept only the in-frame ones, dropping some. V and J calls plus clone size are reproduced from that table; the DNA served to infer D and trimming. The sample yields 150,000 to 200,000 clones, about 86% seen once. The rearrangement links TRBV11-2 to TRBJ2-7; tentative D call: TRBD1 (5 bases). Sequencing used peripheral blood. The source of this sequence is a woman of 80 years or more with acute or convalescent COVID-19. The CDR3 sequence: CASSLVRGRGSYEQYF. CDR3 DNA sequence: TGTGCCAGCAGCTTAGTTAGGGGTCGCGGCTCCTACGAGCAGTACTTC.